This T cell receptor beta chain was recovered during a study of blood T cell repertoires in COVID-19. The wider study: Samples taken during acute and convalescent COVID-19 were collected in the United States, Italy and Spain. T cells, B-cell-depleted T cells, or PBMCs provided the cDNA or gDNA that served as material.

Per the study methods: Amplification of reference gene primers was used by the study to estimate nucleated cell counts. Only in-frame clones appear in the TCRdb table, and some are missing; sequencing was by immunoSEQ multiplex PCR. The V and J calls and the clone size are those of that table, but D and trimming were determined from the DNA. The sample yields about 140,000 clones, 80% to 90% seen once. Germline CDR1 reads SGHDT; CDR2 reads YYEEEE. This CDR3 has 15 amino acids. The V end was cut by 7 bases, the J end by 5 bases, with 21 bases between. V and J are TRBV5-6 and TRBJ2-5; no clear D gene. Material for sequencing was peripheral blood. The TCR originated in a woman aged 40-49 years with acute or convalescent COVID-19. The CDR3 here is CASGQRPNEMETQYF. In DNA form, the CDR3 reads TGTGCCAGCGGTCAGCGTCCAAACGAGATGGAGACCCAGTACTTC.